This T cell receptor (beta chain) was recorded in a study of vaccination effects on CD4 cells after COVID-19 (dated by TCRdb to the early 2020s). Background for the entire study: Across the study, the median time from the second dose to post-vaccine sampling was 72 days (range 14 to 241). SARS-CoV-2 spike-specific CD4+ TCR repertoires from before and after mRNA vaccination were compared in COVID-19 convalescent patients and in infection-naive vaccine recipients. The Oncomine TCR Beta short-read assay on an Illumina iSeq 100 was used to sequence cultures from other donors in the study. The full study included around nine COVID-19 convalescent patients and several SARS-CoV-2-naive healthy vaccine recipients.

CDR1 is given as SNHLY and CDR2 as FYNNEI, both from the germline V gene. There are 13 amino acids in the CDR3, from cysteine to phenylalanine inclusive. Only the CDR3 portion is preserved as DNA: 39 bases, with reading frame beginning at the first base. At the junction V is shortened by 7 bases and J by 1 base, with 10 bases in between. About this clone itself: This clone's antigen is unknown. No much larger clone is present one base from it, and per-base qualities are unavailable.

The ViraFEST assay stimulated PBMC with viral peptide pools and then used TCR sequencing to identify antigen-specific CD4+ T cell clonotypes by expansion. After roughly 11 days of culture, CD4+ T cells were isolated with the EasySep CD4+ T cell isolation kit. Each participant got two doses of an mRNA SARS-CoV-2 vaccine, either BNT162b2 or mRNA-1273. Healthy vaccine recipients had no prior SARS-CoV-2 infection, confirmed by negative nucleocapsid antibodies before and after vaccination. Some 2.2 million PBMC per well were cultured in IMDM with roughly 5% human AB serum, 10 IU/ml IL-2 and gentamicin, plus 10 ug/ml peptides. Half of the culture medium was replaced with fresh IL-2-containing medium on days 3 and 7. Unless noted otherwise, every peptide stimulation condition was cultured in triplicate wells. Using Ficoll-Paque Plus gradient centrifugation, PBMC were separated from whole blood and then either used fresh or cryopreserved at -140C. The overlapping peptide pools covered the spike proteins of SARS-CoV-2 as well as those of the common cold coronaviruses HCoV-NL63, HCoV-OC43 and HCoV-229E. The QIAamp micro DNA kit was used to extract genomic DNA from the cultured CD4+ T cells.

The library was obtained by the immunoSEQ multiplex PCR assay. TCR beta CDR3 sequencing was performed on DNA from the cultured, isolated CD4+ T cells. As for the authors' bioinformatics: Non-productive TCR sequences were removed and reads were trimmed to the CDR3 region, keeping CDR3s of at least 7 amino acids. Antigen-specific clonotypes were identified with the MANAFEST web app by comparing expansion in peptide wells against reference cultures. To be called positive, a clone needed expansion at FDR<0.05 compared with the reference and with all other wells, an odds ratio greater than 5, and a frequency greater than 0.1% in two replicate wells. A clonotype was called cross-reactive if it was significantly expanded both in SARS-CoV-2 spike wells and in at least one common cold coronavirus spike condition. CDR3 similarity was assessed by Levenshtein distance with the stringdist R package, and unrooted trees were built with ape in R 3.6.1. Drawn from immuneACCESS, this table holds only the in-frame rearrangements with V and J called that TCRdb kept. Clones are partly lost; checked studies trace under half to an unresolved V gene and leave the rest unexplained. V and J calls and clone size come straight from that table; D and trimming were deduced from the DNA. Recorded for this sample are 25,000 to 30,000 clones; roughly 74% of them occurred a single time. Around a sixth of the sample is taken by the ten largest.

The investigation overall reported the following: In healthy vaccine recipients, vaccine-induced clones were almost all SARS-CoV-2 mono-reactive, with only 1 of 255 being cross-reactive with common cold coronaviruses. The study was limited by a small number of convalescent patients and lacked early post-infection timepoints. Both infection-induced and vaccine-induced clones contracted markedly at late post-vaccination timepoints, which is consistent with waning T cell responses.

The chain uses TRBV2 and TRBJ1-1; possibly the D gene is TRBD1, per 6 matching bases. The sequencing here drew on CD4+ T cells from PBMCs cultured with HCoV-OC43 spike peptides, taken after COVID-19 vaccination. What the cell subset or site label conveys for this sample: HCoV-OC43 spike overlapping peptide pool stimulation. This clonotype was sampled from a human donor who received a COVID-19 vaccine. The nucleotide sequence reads TGTGCCAGCAACCTACAGGGGAACACTGAAGCTTTCTTT. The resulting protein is CASNLQGNTEAFF. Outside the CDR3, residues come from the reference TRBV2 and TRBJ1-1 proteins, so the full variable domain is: EPEVTQTPSHQVTQMGQEVILRCVPISNHLYFYWYRQILGQKVEFLVSFYNNEISEKSEIFDDQFSVERPDGSNFTLKIRSTKLEDSAMYFCASNLQGNTEAFFGQGTRLTVV.